Listed here are 32 T cell receptor beta chains from one sample, sequenced in a study of blood T cells in healthy people across ages. Then a second PCR, running roughly 7 to 11 cycles, was carried out with a sample-barcoded 5' primer and a J-beta primer mix. TCRdb re-derived calls from the 5' RACE reads in MiXCR, one entry per CDR3 protein. The table lists over 600,000 distinct CDR3 sequences, over 20% of them singletons. Sequenced input: blood. Every receptor here comes from a man between 65 and 85 years old in good health.

The V call is TRBV28, the J call TRBJ2-7; D is possibly TRBD1 (6 bases). This CDR3 has 15 amino acids. V lost 6 bases and J 2 bases, leaving 17 bases between the germline ends. Per the germline V gene, CDR1 is MDHEN and CDR2 is SYDVKM. In DNA form, the CDR3 reads TGTGCCAGCAGCCTGCCCACAGGGTTGGCCTACGAGCAGTACTTC. Its protein is CASSLPTGLAYEQYF. The whole variable domain, remainder taken from reference TRBV28 and TRBJ2-7, is DVKVTQSSRYLVKRTGEKVFLECVQDMDHENMFWYRQDPGLGLRLIYFSYDVKMKEKGDIPEGYSVSREKKERFSLILESASTNQTSMYLCASSLPTGLAYEQYFGPGTRLTVT.

The rearrangement uses TRBV12-3 or TRBV12-4 and TRBJ1-3; 7 nucleotides line up with TRBD1. The trim removed 7 bases at V and 4 bases at J, leaving 7 bases unmatched. CDR3 size: 14 residues. The CDR3 protein is CASNTGQRGNTIYF. As DNA, the CDR3 is TGTGCCAGCAACACGGGACAGAGAGGAAACACCATATATTTT.

This clonotype was counted only a few times. At one end, the junction sequence differs from germline, possibly due to a read error. The J gene is TRBJ2-7, the V gene TRBV5-1, with 11 bases fitting TRBD1. This CDR3 comprises 15 residues. Germline V gene sequence: CDR1 SGHRS, CDR2 YFSETQ. The chain's CDR3 is CASSFPGQGVYEQHF. The CDR3 DNA follows: TGCGCCAGCAGCTTTCCGGGACAGGGGGTATACGAGCAGCACTTC.

This chain uses TRBV20-1 with TRBJ2-5, with D unclear. The J call may be wrong; the DNA end is better matched by TRBJ2-1. Germline V gene data show CDR1 as DFQATT and CDR2 as SNEGSKA (reference sequence). The CDR3 spans 15 residues. CDR3 bases: TGCAGTGCTAGCCACAGATACGGGTGGGGCAATGAGCAGTTCTTC. This gives the protein CSASHRYGWGNEQFF.

This clonotype showed up just a few times. One end of the junction does not line up with germline, which may come from a read error. This sequence joins TRBV29-1 and TRBJ1-3; D ambiguous. The germline V gene encodes CDR1 SQVTM and CDR2 ANQGSEA. This CDR3 is 9 amino acids long. The DNA for the CDR3 is TGCAGCGTTAGAAACACTATATATTTT. Translating gives CSVRNTIYF.

In its sample, this clonotype was seen many times. The CDR3: CATSRLAGEYNEQFF. The CDR3 DNA reads TGTGCCACCAGCAGACTAGCGGGAGAGTACAATGAGCAGTTCTTC. The rearrangement uses TRBV24-1 and TRBJ2-1; the match to TRBD2 covers 12 bases. The length of the CDR3 is 15 residues. Trimming at V came to 7 bases and at J to 4 bases, leaving 4 bases not matched to a gene. Per germline, CDR1 KGHDR and CDR2 SFDVKD.

The V and J genes are TRBV7-2 and TRBJ1-2; 7 nucleotides agree with TRBD1. CDR3 length: 14 amino acids. CDR1 and CDR2 (germline): SGHTA, FQGNSA. V dropped 5 bases and J dropped 6; count of bases not matched to a gene: 9. The DNA of the CDR3 is TGTGCCAGCAGCCCCGGACAGGCGAGGCATGGCTACACCTTC. This gives the protein CASSPGQARHGYTF.

Only a few counts were recorded for this clonotype. The rearrangement links TRBV28 to TRBJ2-5; 11 bases agree with TRBD2. The J call may be faulty, since TRBJ2-1 better matches the DNA end. Germline V gene lookup returns CDR1 MDHEN and CDR2 SYDVKM. The CDR3 length is 14 residues. The CDR3 reads CASRVAGGPYEQFF. For the CDR3, the DNA is TGTGCCAGCAGAGTAGCGGGAGGGCCCTATGAGCAGTTCTTC.

This clonotype has only one observation. The gene calls are TRBV5-5 and TRBJ1-1; weak D call: TRBD1 (5 bases). Germline V gene data show CDR1 as SGHKS and CDR2 as YYEKEE (reference sequence). The V and J ends lost 2 bases and 1 base respectively, with 12 bases between them. The CDR3 totals 15 residues. Here the CDR3 DNA reads TGTGCCAGCAGCTTTAGGGGACGGCGGAACACTGAAGCTTTCTTT. It specifies CASSFRGRRNTEAFF.

This clonotype came up a few times. CDR3 loop: CASSYSPPGDREGEKLFF. The CDR3 DNA follows: TGTGCCAGCAGTTACTCCCCCCCGGGGGACAGGGAAGGGGAAAAACTGTTTTTT. The chain carries TRBV6-5 and TRBJ1-4; 9 bases line up with TRBD1. The CDR3 loop spans 18 amino acids. Unmatched junction bases numbered 13, after V lost 0 bases and J lost 8 bases. Looked up from germline, CDR1 is MNHEY and CDR2 is SVGAGI.

This clonotype was found a few times. The rearrangement uses TRBV12-5 and TRBJ2-7, with D perhaps matching TRBD1 or TRBD2 (5 bases each). V was trimmed by 8 bases and J by 1 base, leaving 12 bases between them. The length of the CDR3 is 13 residues. Germline lookup yields CDR1 LGHNT and CDR2 FRNRAP. The CDR3 here is CASPTGLSYEQYF. Here the CDR3 DNA reads TGTGCTAGTCCGACGGGGCTTTCCTACGAGCAGTACTTC.

This clonotype was picked up many times. The J gene is TRBJ2-2, the V gene TRBV9, with unresolved D. The V end was cut by 0 bases, the J end by 2 bases, with 20 bases between. The CDR3 totals 19 residues. The germline V gene has CDR1 SGDLS and CDR2 YYNGEE. The CDR3 sequence: CASSVGAGGWTDNTGELFF. Written as DNA, the CDR3 is TGTGCCAGCAGCGTAGGGGCCGGTGGTTGGACCGACAACACCGGGGAGCTGTTTTTT.

The chain has TRBV15 and TRBJ2-7; 11 bases match TRBD2. From germline, CDR1 is LNHNV and CDR2 YYDKDF (reference sequence). With V trimmed by 0 bases and J by 3 bases, 1 base remained unmatched. The CDR3 has 15 residues. CDR3 sequence: CATSRDTSGSYEQYF. CDR3 DNA sequence: TGTGCCACCAGCAGAGATACTAGCGGGAGCTACGAGCAGTACTTC.

The genes are TRBV3-1 and TRBJ2-3; 9 positions agree with TRBD2. Germline CDR1 and CDR2: LGHDT and YNNKEL (reference sequence). The CDR3 is 15 residues long. V was clipped by 2 bases and J by 3 bases; unmatched bases: 3. The CDR3 DNA reads TGTGCCAGCAGCCAAACGGGACTAGCAACAGATACGCAGTATTTT. Protein product: CASSQTGLATDTQYF.

This clonotype was seen a few times. The chain carries TRBV21-1 and TRBJ2-6; the D call of TRBD1 is as the table states it, not checked on the DNA. TRBV21-1 constitutes a pseudogene. The CDR3 consists of 17 residues. The CDR3 DNA reads as TGTGCCAGCAGCCGGGACGCCCGTCCTTCTCGGGCCAACGTCCTGACTTTC. Encoded protein: CASSRDARPSRANVLTF.

The rearrangement links TRBV5-1 to TRBJ2-5; 8 bases are a match to TRBD2. The ends lost 3 bases at V and 3 bases at J; junction bases unmatched: 7. Germline CDR1 is SGHRS and CDR2 is YFSETQ. The CDR3 extends over 15 amino acids. In DNA form, the CDR3 reads TGCGCCAGCAGCTCTGGGACTAGGGCGGAAGAGACCCAGTACTTC. Translated, it gives CASSSGTRAEETQYF. The variable domain in full, completed from reference TRBV5-1 and TRBJ2-5, reads KAGVTQTPRYLIKTRGQQVTLSCSPISGHRSVSWYQQTPGQGLQFLFEYFSETQRNKGNFPGRFSGRQFSNSRSEMNVSTLELGDSALYLCASSSGTRAEETQYFGPGTRLLVL.

A note on this clonotype: A single base separates this from a much larger clone, so it may be a read error. This chain links TRBV7-8 with TRBJ2-5, with D perhaps assigned TRBD1 or TRBD2 (5 bases each). This CDR3 has 15 amino acids. Germline-derived CDR1 and CDR2 are SGHVS and FQNEAQ. CDR3 in amino acids: CAGRPKPGTQETQYF. The CDR3, as DNA: TGTGCCGGCAGGCCCAAACCCGGGACCCAAGAGACCCAGTACTTC.

The chain uses TRBV10-3 and TRBJ1-5, with TRBD1 matching over 10 bases. The CDR3 is 16 residues long. Germline V lookup: CDR1 ENHRY, CDR2 SYGVKD. J gave up 2 bases and V 4 bases, and 5 bases lay outside the gene matches. CDR3 protein: CAISAGQGTGNQPQHF. CDR3 in DNA: TGTGCCATCAGTGCGGGACAGGGGACCGGCAATCAGCCCCAGCATTTT.

The table lists this clonotype with a few counts. The chain employs TRBV20-1 and TRBJ2-5; D is undetermined. Germline V lookup: CDR1 DFQATT, CDR2 SNEGSKA (reference sequence). The CDR3 covers 13 residues. The ends were cut back, 0 bases at V and 5 bases at J, with 10 bases in the middle. CDR3 sequence (DNA): TGCAGTGCTAGAGAGGTATCGAGCGAGACCCAGTACTTC. Its protein product is CSAREVSSETQYF.

In regard to this clonotype: A read error may account for a junction end that differs from germline. The rearrangement links TRBV19 to TRBJ2-1; TRBD1 matches 9 bases. In germline, CDR1 is LNHDA, CDR2 SQIVND (reference sequence). CDR3 length equals 11 residues. CDR3 DNA: TGTGCCCGGACAGGGGTCCGTGAGCAATTCTTC. Translation: CARTGVREQFF.

This clonotype was counted a few times. At one end, the junction sequence differs from germline, possibly due to a read error. The chain uses TRBV2 and TRBJ1-2; D is unresolved. CDR1 and CDR2 from the germline V gene are SNHLY and FYNNEI. The CDR3 contains 12 residues. CDR3 coding DNA: TGTGCCAGCAGTGCAGACCTATTTGGCCACACCTTC. This codes for CASSADLFGHTF.

The chain joins TRBV4-1 to TRBJ2-1; 14 bases map to TRBD2. Germline lookup yields CDR1 MGHRA and CDR2 YSYEKL. CDR3 size: 15 residues. The junction had 6 bases not matched to a gene; V was cut back by 4 bases and J by 10 bases. DNA for the CDR3: TGCGCCAGCAGCCCACAGGGACTAGCGGGAGTCGAGCAGTTCTTC. As protein: CASSPQGLAGVEQFF.

This sequence joins TRBV6-5 and TRBJ2-7, with D perhaps TRBD2 (5 bases). V dropped 5 bases and J dropped 3 bases, with 14 bases sitting between them. CDR1 is MNHEY and CDR2 is SVGAGI in the germline V gene. There are 14 residues in the CDR3. CDR3 sequence reads: CASSQRRGNYEQYF. CDR3 sequence (DNA): TGTGCCAGCAGTCAGAGACGGGGAAACTACGAGCAGTACTTC.

The chain is built from TRBV5-5 and TRBJ2-5, with D perhaps matching TRBD2 (5 bases). The V end lost 0 bases, the J end lost 10 bases, and 16 bases lay between the germline ends. The CDR3 extends over 14 amino acids. Germline V gives CDR1 SGHKS, CDR2 YYEKEE (reference sequence). CDR3 sequence: CASSLGTAKADQYF. CDR3 nucleotides: TGTGCCAGCAGCTTGGGGACTGCAAAGGCGGACCAGTACTTC. The full variable domain, its missing parts supplied by reference TRBV5-5 and TRBJ2-5, is DAGVTQSPTHLIKTRGQQVTLRCSPISGHKSVSWYQQVLGQGPQFIFQYYEKEERGRGNFPDRFSARQFPNYSSELNVNALLLGDSALYLCASSLGTAKADQYFGPGTRLLVL.

This clonotype was detected many times. The rearrangement links TRBV7-2 to TRBJ2-7, with 7 bases lining up with TRBD1. This CDR3 has 14 amino acids. From germline, CDR1 is SGHTA and CDR2 FQGNSA. V lost 5 bases to trimming and J lost 2 bases; unmatched junction nucleotides: 6. The CDR3 here is CASSLRDSAYEQYF. In nucleotides, the CDR3 is TGTGCCAGCAGCCTACGGGACAGCGCCTACGAGCAGTACTTC.

The chain combines TRBV19 with TRBJ1-1, with D possibly being TRBD1 (6 bases). The length of the CDR3 is 13 residues. The ends were cut back, 6 bases at V and 1 base at J, with 9 bases in the middle. Germline-derived CDR1 and CDR2 are LNHDA and SQIVND (reference sequence). The CDR3 bases are TGTGCCAGTAGGCCGACAGGGAACACTGAAGCTTTCTTT. It translates to CASRPTGNTEAFF.

The chain carries TRBV20-1 and TRBJ1-1, with no clear D. This CDR3 has 14 amino acids. With 3 bases removed from V and 0 bases from J, the gap between germline ends came to 11 bases. Germline values: CDR1 DFQATT, CDR2 SNEGSKA (reference sequence). The CDR3 loop reads CSASREAMNTEAFF. DNA of the CDR3: TGCAGTGCTAGTAGGGAGGCGATGAACACTGAAGCTTTCTTT.

J is TRBJ2-7 and V is TRBV4-1; 11 nucleotides line up with TRBD2. CDR3 size: 17 residues. V lost 0 bases and J lost 7; bases outside the gene matches: 11. Germline loops: CDR1 MGHRA, CDR2 YSYEKL. The CDR3 loop is CASSQEPRLAGLGEQYF. The CDR3 DNA follows: TGCGCCAGCAGCCAAGAGCCTAGACTAGCGGGATTAGGGGAGCAGTACTTC.

This clonotype was counted a few times. The V and J genes are TRBV12-3 or TRBV12-4 and TRBJ2-7, with D possibly being TRBD1 (5 bases). The CDR3 runs to 14 residues. The germline V and J ends were trimmed by 5 bases and 5 bases, with 16 bases remaining between them. CDR3: CASSKEGQRHEQYF. The CDR3 region has the DNA TGTGCCAGCAGTAAAGAAGGACAACGGCACGAGCAGTACTTC.

The chain has TRBV5-1 and TRBJ2-1; 14 positions match TRBD2. The CDR3 loop spans 19 amino acids. Germline V gene lookup returns CDR1 SGHRS and CDR2 YFSETQ. Germline trimming cut 4 bases from V and 0 bases from J; bases unmatched to any gene: 9. In DNA form, the CDR3 reads TGCGCCAGCAGCCTAGGACTAGCGGGAGGTCAGAGCTCCTACAATGAGCAGTTCTTC. Protein product: CASSLGLAGGQSSYNEQFF.

In its sample, this clonotype was seen a few times. V and J are TRBV19 and TRBJ1-2; D gene uncertain. Germline loops: CDR1 LNHDA, CDR2 SQIVND (reference sequence). V lost 4 bases, J lost 4 bases, and 7 bases lay in between. The CDR3 covers 12 residues. CDR3 sequence reads: CASSKQPYGYTF. DNA for the CDR3: TGTGCCAGTAGTAAACAGCCCTATGGCTACACCTTC.

V and J are TRBV19 and TRBJ2-6; unclear D gene. The CDR3 length is 16 residues. Trimming left V 5 bases short and J 1 base short, with 12 bases between. Germline lookup yields CDR1 LNHDA and CDR2 SQIVND (reference sequence). The CDR3: CASSYRQTSGANVLTF. For the CDR3, the DNA is TGTGCCAGTAGTTACCGGCAAACATCTGGGGCCAACGTCCTGACTTTC.